Listed here are 5 T cell receptor beta chains from one sample, sequenced in a study of metastatic and nonmetastatic thyroid tumors. All patients reached thyroid surgery having received no treatment beforehand. TCRdb re-called clones via MiXCR from the PCR reads. The sample carries some 35,000 clones, 35% recorded once. Sequenced sample: tumor tissue. These receptors were collected from a female donor with papillary thyroid cancer or a benign thyroid nodule (not recorded which). Some clones in this sample may be carry-over from other donors' samples.

This clone showed up just a few times. The chain couples TRBV2 to TRBJ2-7, with 9 nucleotides matching TRBD1. CDR3 length equals 14 residues. Per germline, CDR1 SNHLY and CDR2 FYNNEI. J gave up 5 bases and V 8 bases, and 10 bases lay outside the gene matches. This chain's CDR3 is CASLSGQGSHEQYF. The CDR3 DNA sequence: TGTGCCAGCTTGTCGGGACAGGGAAGTCACGAGCAGTACTTC.

This clone was detected only a few times. For the CDR3, the DNA is TGTGCCAGCAGCCCCCCGTCGGCTTGGCCCTATAATTCACCCCTCCACTTT. Its translation is CASSPPSAWPYNSPLHF. V is TRBV28 and J is TRBJ1-6; no firm D call. This CDR3 comprises 17 residues. The V end was cut by 6 bases, the J end by 2 bases, with 17 bases between. Germline V gene lookup returns CDR1 MDHEN and CDR2 SYDVKM. The whole variable domain, filled in from reference TRBV28 and TRBJ1-6, reads DVKVTQSSRYLVKRTGEKVFLECVQDMDHENMFWYRQDPGLGLRLIYFSYDVKMKEKGDIPEGYSVSREKKERFSLILESASTNQTSMYLCASSPPSAWPYNSPLHFGNGTRLTVT.

This clone has more than one count but fewer than ten. The rearrangement uses TRBV6-1 and TRBJ2-7, with D hard to call. There are 13 residues in the CDR3. Germline assignment: CDR1 MNHNS and CDR2 SASEGT. Trimming removed 6 bases at V and 0 bases at J, with 9 bases between. DNA of the CDR3: TGTGCCAGCAGGGGCCGTAGCTCCTACGAGCAGTACTTC. This codes for CASRGRSSYEQYF.

This clone was observed once. The V gene is TRBV9, the J gene TRBJ2-1; tentatively, D is TRBD2 (5 bases). There are 13 residues in the CDR3. Germline V gene sequence: CDR1 SGDLS, CDR2 YYNGEE. V was cut by 4 bases and J by 10 bases, with 15 bases left in between. The CDR3 sequence: CASSPSGGLEQFF. The CDR3 DNA follows: TGTGCCAGCAGCCCTAGTGGAGGCCTGGAGCAGTTCTTC.

The J gene is TRBJ2-1, the V gene TRBV7-8; 10 bases are shared with TRBD1. CDR1 and CDR2 (germline): SGHVS, FQNEAQ. The junction had 12 bases not matched to a gene; V was cut back by 7 bases and J by 3 bases. The CDR3 consists of 17 residues. The chain's CDR3 is CASTAGTGADFYNEQFF. CDR3 bases: TGTGCCAGCACTGCGGGGACAGGGGCTGACTTCTACAATGAGCAGTTCTTC.